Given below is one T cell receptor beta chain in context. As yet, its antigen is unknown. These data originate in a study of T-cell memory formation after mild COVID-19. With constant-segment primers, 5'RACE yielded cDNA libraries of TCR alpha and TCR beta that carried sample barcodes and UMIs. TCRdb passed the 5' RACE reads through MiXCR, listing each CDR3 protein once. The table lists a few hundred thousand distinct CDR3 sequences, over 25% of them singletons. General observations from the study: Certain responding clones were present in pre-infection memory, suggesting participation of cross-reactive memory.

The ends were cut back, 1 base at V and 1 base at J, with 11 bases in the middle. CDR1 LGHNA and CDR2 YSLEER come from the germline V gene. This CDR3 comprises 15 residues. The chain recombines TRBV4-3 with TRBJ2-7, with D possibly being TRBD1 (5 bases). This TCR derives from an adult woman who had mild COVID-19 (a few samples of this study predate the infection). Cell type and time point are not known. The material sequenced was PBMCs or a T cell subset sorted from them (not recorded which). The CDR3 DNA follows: TGCGCCAGCAGCCAAGCCTGGGCAGGGTCCTACGAGCAGTACTTC. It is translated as CASSQAWAGSYEQYF.